A selection of T cell receptor beta chains follows, all from one sample in a study of blood T cells in healthy people across ages. TCRdb re-analysed the 5' RACE reads in MiXCR, keeping a single row per CDR3 protein. The sample includes 600,000 or so distinct CDR3 sequences, about 30% seen only once; the top ten take 15% to 17%. The specimen sequenced was blood. The receptor source for this set is a woman of 80 years or more in good health. Each CDR3 is given with its conserved first and last residue. Each record gives: V gene, J gene, CDR3 protein.

TRBV3-1,TRBJ1-3,CASSQERTGGNTIYF
TRBV7-9,TRBJ1-2,CASSLSGKGYGYTF
TRBV20-1,TRBJ1-2,CSARDLGQGTGNYGYTF
TRBV6-1,TRBJ1-2,CASSAVGYTF
TRBV5-6,TRBJ1-2,CASSSETGADYGCTF
TRBV5-1,TRBJ2-5,CASSLAFRQGEETQYF
TRBV2,TRBJ2-1,CASSEAGGRYNEQFF
TRBV29-1,TRBJ1-2,CSAIPGYTF
TRBV5-1,-,CASSLGGLAGASEQYF
TRBV14,TRBJ1-1,CASSQVRPEAFF
TRBV7-2,TRBJ2-3,CASSRRTSGGQKDTQYF
TRBV10-3,TRBJ2-7,CASATGQTYEQYF
TRBV5-1,TRBJ1-1,CASSLGSRALNTEAFF
TRBV15,TRBJ1-1,CATSTEQGVTEAFF
TRBV20-1,TRBJ1-5,CSAWDRDQPQHF
TRBV14,TRBJ2-7,CASSQATLGTSYEQYF
TRBV14,TRBJ2-1,CASSPPGTSGQETQFF
TRBV4-3,TRBJ2-5,CASSQDGGEETQYF
TRBV20-1,TRBJ1-2,CSASTGGYNDYTF
TRBV12-3/TRBV12-4,TRBJ2-6,CASRYYTGTGGSRGANVLTF
TRBV6-4,TRBJ1-1,CASGGRSGPGPTEAFF
TRBV7-2,TRBJ2-3,CASSLVTGEGQYF
TRBV5-6,TRBJ2-7,CASSRIGTAQHEQYF
TRBV7-2,TRBJ1-1,CASSLARLATGRNTEAFF
TRBV12-3/TRBV12-4,TRBJ2-1,CASSPINGGIRNEQFF
TRBV9,TRBJ2-3,CASSVVQGGTDTQYF
TRBV20-1,TRBJ1-1,CSAKRDRNTEAFF
TRBV29-1,TRBJ1-1,CSVETGNTGAFF
TRBV29-1,TRBJ2-5,CSATRDRVEQYF
TRBV5-1,TRBJ2-7,CTSSEGGYEQYF
TRBV20-1,TRBJ1-1,CSARDERQGTWGNTKAFF
TRBV6-5,TRBJ2-7,CASSSPGQGTYEQYF
TRBV2,TRBJ2-1,CASSGGGVRNEQFF
TRBV30,TRBJ2-1,CAWSVQGPTEQFF
TRBV5-1,TRBJ2-6,CASSLERTGSGANVLTF
TRBV2,TRBJ1-2,CASSSGAQSRGYTF
TRBV12-3/TRBV12-4,TRBJ1-4,CASSSDRGRSEKLFF
TRBV5-1,TRBJ2-3,CASSFDGAADTQYF
TRBV12-3/TRBV12-4,TRBJ1-2,CASSFSGGYTF
TRBV6-6,TRBJ2-3,CASSYRGATDTQYF
TRBV7-3,TRBJ2-7,CASSLRPTGYKQYF
TRBV5-1,TRBJ2-7,CASSGPGQGHEQYF
TRBV9,TRBJ2-5,CASSVGGGARETQYF
TRBV5-4,TRBJ2-5,CASSSQGGEETQYF
TRBV5-1,TRBJ1-2,CASSLAGQAGYGYTF
TRBV12-5,TRBJ2-7,CASGLDLGYEQYF